Listed here are 30 T cell receptor beta chains from one sample, sequenced in a study of monozygotic twins with cystic fibrosis. TCRdb's table, derived via immunoSEQ multiplex PCR, lists solely in-frame clones and lacks some. The table includes about 15,000 clones, over 95% detected once. The source material was blood. These TCRs come from a girl aged 2 to 10 with cystic fibrosis.

The chain joins TRBV7-8 to TRBJ1-2, with D perhaps matching TRBD1 (6 bases). The germline V gene encodes CDR1 SGHVS and CDR2 FQNEAQ. V gave up 10 bases and J gave up 0 bases, with 24 bases separating them. The CDR3 is made up of 17 amino acids. The CDR3 DNA sequence: TGTGCCATCTCACGGCCCCTGCAGGGGCGAGCTAACTATGGCTACACCTTC. It specifies CAISRPLQGRANYGYTF.

The rearrangement uses TRBV18 and TRBJ2-7; D gene unclear. With 0 bases removed from V and 3 bases from J, the gap between germline ends came to 9 bases. CDR3 length: 14 residues. CDR1 and CDR2 from the germline V gene are KGHSH and LQKENI. CDR3 in amino acids: CASSPPNGVYEQYF. The CDR3 DNA reads as TGTGCCAGCTCACCACCGAATGGGGTCTACGAGCAGTACTTC.

V gene TRBV7-9 combines with J gene TRBJ2-1; 9 positions agree with TRBD2. The CDR3 loop spans 15 amino acids. Germline V gene sequence: CDR1 SEHNR, CDR2 FQNEAQ (reference sequence). The V gene end was trimmed by 8 bases and the J gene end by 4 bases; junction bases not matched to a gene: 9. CDR3 bases: TGTGCCAGCGGAGTGGCGGGGGGGCCTTACAATGAGCAGTTCTTC. It encodes CASGVAGGPYNEQFF.

The chain links TRBV5-4 to TRBJ2-1; D gene unclear. The V end was cut by 4 bases, the J end by 0 bases, with 8 bases between. Germline values: CDR1 SGHNT, CDR2 YYREEE (reference sequence). This CDR3 contains 14 residues. As DNA, the CDR3 is TGTGCCAGCAGCGAGACCGTCTCCTACAATGAGCAGTTCTTC. Protein: CASSETVSYNEQFF.

The chain carries TRBV6-6 and TRBJ2-1; TRBD2 agrees at 12 bases. Trimming cost V 5 bases and J 6 bases; bases outside gene matches: 8. Germline CDR1 is MNHNY and CDR2 is SVGAGI (reference sequence). The CDR3 has 16 amino acids. The CDR3 DNA reads as TGTGCCAGCAGTGCTAGCGGGGGGGCGGTTGGCAATGAGCAGTTCTTC. Translating gives CASSASGGAVGNEQFF.

The chain joins TRBV5-1 to TRBJ2-7; D gene uncertain. Trimming cost V 4 bases and J 3 bases, with 11 bases left between them. Germline CDR1 is SGHRS and CDR2 is YFSETQ. The CDR3 is 13 amino acids. In DNA form, the CDR3 reads TGCGCCAGCAGCCCGGCCCTCCTCTACGAGCAGTACTTC. This sequence encodes CASSPALLYEQYF.

The chain is built from TRBV5-1 and TRBJ1-6, with unresolved D. V lost 0 bases to trimming and J lost 4 bases, with 17 bases between them. Germline lookup yields CDR1 SGHRS and CDR2 YFSETQ. The CDR3 has 18 amino acids. In nucleotides, the CDR3 is TGCGCCAGCAGCTTGGAGCTTTTGACAACGGGTTATAATTCACCCCTCCACTTT. Translation gives CASSLELLTTGYNSPLHF.

This clone appeared a single time. J is TRBJ2-7 and V is TRBV29-1, with TRBD2 identical over 7 bases. Trimming took 6 bases from V and 0 from J; bases not matched to a gene: 11. CDR3 length equals 15 residues. Germline-derived CDR1 and CDR2 are SQVTM and ANQGSEA. CDR3 protein: CSVLPSGVSSYEQYF. In DNA, the CDR3 is TGCAGCGTCCTCCCCAGCGGGGTAAGCTCCTACGAGCAGTACTTC.

This chain joins TRBV4-3 and TRBJ2-7; the match to TRBD2 covers 9 bases. The CDR3 spans 15 residues. Trimming took 0 bases from V and 6 from J; bases not matched to a gene: 6. Per the germline V gene, CDR1 is LGHNA and CDR2 is YSLEER. The CDR3 region has the DNA TGCGCCAGCAGCCAAGATATTAGCGGGGGAATCGAGCAGTACTTC. Its protein is CASSQDISGGIEQYF.

This clone was detected only a few times. The CDR3 reads CASSGQDASLGTEAFF. CDR3 bases: TGTGCCAGCTCCGGACAGGACGCCTCTTTGGGCACTGAAGCTTTCTTT. The chain links TRBV18 to TRBJ1-1; TRBD1 matches at 7 bases. V shed 6 bases, J shed 4 bases, and the junction held 14 bases outside the gene matches. The CDR3 is 16 residues long. Germline V gene data show CDR1 as KGHSH and CDR2 as LQKENI. Drawing the rest from reference TRBV18 and TRBJ1-1, the complete variable domain is NAGVMQNPRHLVRRRGQEARLRCSPMKGHSHVYWYRQLPEEGLKFMVYLQKENIIDESGMPKERFSAEFPKEGPSILRIQQVVRGDSAAYFCASSGQDASLGTEAFFGQGTRLTVV.

This chain connects TRBV11-3 to TRBJ1-4; TRBD1 is a possible D gene (6 bases). CDR1 and CDR2 (germline): SGHNT, YENEEA. This CDR3 spans 16 amino acids. V was shortened by 5 bases and J by 0 bases, with 13 bases between the two germline ends. In nucleotides, the CDR3 is TGTGCCAGCAGCGCGGACAGTTATGCAACTAATGAAAAACTGTTTTTT. It codes for CASSADSYATNEKLFF.

The genes are TRBV4-3 and TRBJ2-1; TRBD2 matches at 12 bases. The germline gives CDR1 LGHNA, CDR2 YSLEER. V lost 3 bases, J lost 4 bases, and 4 bases stayed unmatched. The CDR3 consists of 16 residues. The CDR3 reads CASSHGLAGSYNEQFF. CDR3 DNA: TGCGCCAGCAGCCATGGACTAGCGGGAAGTTACAATGAGCAGTTCTTC.

V is TRBV7-2 and J is TRBJ2-2; the match to TRBD1 covers 11 bases. This CDR3 region has 16 residues. V was clipped by 5 bases and J by 5 bases; unmatched bases: 7. Germline CDR1 reads SGHTA; CDR2 reads FQGNSA. CDR3 nucleotides: TGTGCCAGCAGCAGCTCCGGGACAGGGGGGACCGGGGAGCTGTTTTTT. It yields the protein CASSSSGTGGTGELFF.

The V call is TRBV19, the J call TRBJ2-7; no definite D call. The germline V gene has CDR1 LNHDA and CDR2 SQIVND (reference sequence). V was pared by 6 bases and J by 3 bases, with 15 bases between. This CDR3 comprises 14 residues. The DNA of the CDR3 is TGTGCCAGTAGCAAACAGTCCTCCGACTACGAGCAGTACTTC. Translated: CASSKQSSDYEQYF.

The rearrangement links TRBV5-3 to TRBJ2-3; 7 bases line up with TRBD2. TRBV5-3 is known as an ORF, though its function is uncertain. V shed 4 bases, J shed 1 base, and the junction held 21 bases outside the gene matches. The CDR3 covers 20 residues. In DNA, the CDR3 is TGTGCCAGAAGCCTCAAGGCGGTCCTAGCGGACCATCAGGGCACAGATACGCAGTATTTT. Encoded protein: CARSLKAVLADHQGTDTQYF.

V is TRBV6-1 and J is TRBJ1-5; possible D gene TRBD1, 6 bases. The germline V and J ends were trimmed by 7 bases and 8 bases, with 15 bases remaining between them. The CDR3 contains 13 residues. Germline CDR1 reads MNHNS; CDR2 reads SASEGT. CDR3 amino acids: CASTPGAREPQHF. DNA of the CDR3: TGTGCCAGCACGCCGGGGGCCAGAGAGCCCCAGCATTTT.

In this sample, this clone turned up once. V and J are TRBV6-6 and TRBJ2-7; possible D gene TRBD1, 6 bases. The CDR3 sequence is 14 residues long. Per germline, CDR1 MNHNY and CDR2 SVGAGI (reference sequence). V was cut by 6 bases and J by 4 bases, with 16 bases left in between. CDR3 in DNA: TGTGCCAGCAGCCGCTTAGGACAGTCATACGAGCAGTACTTC. Translation gives CASSRLGQSYEQYF.

In this sample, this clone turned up once. The chain couples TRBV2 to TRBJ1-1; 9 bases match TRBD1. The CDR3 consists of 14 residues. The germline V gene has CDR1 SNHLY and CDR2 FYNNEI. The trim removed 7 bases at V and 3 bases at J, leaving 6 bases unmatched. This CDR3 reads CASNNRGLDTEAFF. Written as DNA, the CDR3 is TGTGCCAGCAATAACAGGGGGCTGGACACTGAAGCTTTCTTT.

V usage is TRBV4-3 and J usage is TRBJ2-1, with D uncertain. CDR1 and CDR2 (germline): LGHNA, YSLEER. CDR3 length equals 13 residues. The V end was cut by 2 bases, the J end by 8 bases, with 10 bases between. The CDR3: CASSQLGWDEQFF. CDR3 in DNA: TGCGCCAGCAGCCAATTGGGATGGGATGAGCAGTTCTTC.

The V gene is TRBV7-9, the J gene TRBJ2-7, with 8 bases that match TRBD1. Germline V gene sequence: CDR1 SEHNR, CDR2 FQNEAQ (reference sequence). The CDR3 consists of 15 residues. After removal of 1 base from V and 4 bases from J, the junction contained 6 bases not matched to a gene. The CDR3 nucleotides are TGTGCCAGCAGCTTAGAAGGCAGGGGGCTGTACGAGCAGTACTTC. Its protein product is CASSLEGRGLYEQYF.

The V call is TRBV7-9, the J call TRBJ1-3, with a weak D call TRBD1 (6 bases). The ends were cut back, 2 bases at V and 4 bases at J, with 9 bases in the middle. Germline CDR1 reads SEHNR; CDR2 reads FQNEAQ (reference sequence). This CDR3 has 14 amino acids. CDR3 sequence (DNA): TGTGCCAGCAGCTTACCAGGGGTCGGAAACACCATATATTTT. This sequence encodes CASSLPGVGNTIYF.

This chain uses TRBV6-5 with TRBJ2-7; D remains unclear. V lost 2 bases and J lost 0, with 8 bases in between. CDR1 and CDR2 (germline): MNHEY, SVGAGI. This CDR3 region has 14 residues. The DNA for the CDR3 is TGTGCCAGCAGTTACCAGTATTCCTCCTACGAGCAGTACTTC. Translation: CASSYQYSSYEQYF.

CDR3 sequence reads: CASSLRVRGYTF. The CDR3 nucleotides read TGTGCCAGCAGCTTGAGGGTCAGGGGGTACACCTTC. The V call is TRBV5-6, the J call TRBJ1-2, with 7 bases identical to TRBD1. Germline CDR1 SGHDT, CDR2 YYEEEE. V dropped 1 base and J dropped 11; count of bases not matched to a gene: 5. The CDR3 is 12 amino acids.

This chain uses TRBV29-1 with TRBJ1-1; TRBD1 is a possible D gene (5 bases). The CDR3 covers 12 residues. V lost 7 bases and J lost 3, with 12 bases in between. Germline-derived CDR1 and CDR2 are SQVTM and ANQGSEA. The CDR3 reads CSATSGYTEAFF. DNA of the CDR3: TGCAGCGCAACGTCAGGGTACACTGAAGCTTTCTTT.

V and J are TRBV6-5 and TRBJ2-7; 8 bases map to TRBD1. The trim removed 3 bases at V and 5 bases at J, leaving 9 bases unmatched. Germline lookup yields CDR1 MNHEY and CDR2 SVGAGI. This CDR3 region has 15 residues. The CDR3 DNA follows: TGTGCCAGCAGTTATTCCGGGACAGGAGGCGACGAGCAGTACTTC. It translates to CASSYSGTGGDEQYF.

The V and J genes are TRBV19 and TRBJ2-3; 7 bases are a match to TRBD1. This CDR3 is built from 16 residues. The V gene's germline CDR1 is LNHDA and CDR2 SQIVND (reference sequence). V lost 6 bases to trimming and J lost 6 bases; unmatched junction nucleotides: 15. CDR3 DNA: TGTGCCAGTAGCATCAGACGGGACAGCCTCACGGATACGCAGTATTTT. Amino acids: CASSIRRDSLTDTQYF.

The genes are TRBV28 and TRBJ2-7; D is unresolved. With 6 bases removed from V and 6 bases from J, the gap between germline ends came to 9 bases. This CDR3 is 11 amino acids long. Germline lookup yields CDR1 MDHEN and CDR2 SYDVKM. CDR3 region: CASSKVTEQYF. CDR3 DNA sequence: TGTGCCAGCAGCAAGGTTACCGAGCAGTACTTC.

The V and J genes are TRBV29-1 and TRBJ1-1; no firm D call. This CDR3 has 16 residues. V lost 1 base to trimming and J lost 0 bases, with 15 bases between them. Germline CDR1 and CDR2: SQVTM and ANQGSEA. The CDR3 is CSVEGWVRGMNTEAFF. CDR3 coding DNA: TGCAGCGTTGAAGGGTGGGTTCGGGGTATGAACACTGAAGCTTTCTTT.

The chain joins TRBV6-5 to TRBJ2-1; TRBD2 matches 8 bases. The CDR3 spans 16 residues. V gave up 0 bases and J gave up 8 bases; unmatched junction bases: 9. Germline CDR1 MNHEY, CDR2 SVGAGI. CDR3 DNA: TGTGCCAGCAGTTACTCGTCGGGGGGGGCGGGCTATGAGCAGTTCTTC. Protein: CASSYSSGGAGYEQFF.

For this clone: In this CDR3 the conserved last residue, phenylalanine or tryptophan, is missing, so a read error is likely. Because the CDR3's place on the DNA is in doubt, the DNA is left out and the CDR3 is given as listed by TCRdb. The CDR3: CASSLRTDPY. The chain recombines TRBV11-3 with TRBJ1-2; no DNA check was done on the table's D call, TRBD1. CDR1 SGHNT and CDR2 YENEEA come from the germline V gene. The CDR3 length is 10 residues, termini included.